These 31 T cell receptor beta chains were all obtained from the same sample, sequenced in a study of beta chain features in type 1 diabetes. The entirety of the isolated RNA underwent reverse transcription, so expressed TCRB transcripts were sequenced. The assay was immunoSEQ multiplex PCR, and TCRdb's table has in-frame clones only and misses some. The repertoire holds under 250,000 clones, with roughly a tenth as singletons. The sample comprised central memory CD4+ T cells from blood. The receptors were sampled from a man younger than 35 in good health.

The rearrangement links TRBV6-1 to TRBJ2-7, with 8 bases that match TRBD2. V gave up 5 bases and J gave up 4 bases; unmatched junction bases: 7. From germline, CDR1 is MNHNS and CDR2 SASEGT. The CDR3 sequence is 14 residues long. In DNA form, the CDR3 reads TGTGCCAGCAGTATGGGGACTAGTAAATACGAGCAGTACTTC. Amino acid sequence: CASSMGTSKYEQYF.

The CDR3: CASSLGAGFYEQYF. The CDR3 nucleotides are TGTGCCAGCAGCTTAGGTGCCGGTTTCTACGAGCAGTACTTC. J is TRBJ2-7 and V is TRBV7-8, with unresolved D. V gave up 1 base and J gave up 3 bases, with 10 bases separating them. Germline CDR1 reads SGHVS; CDR2 reads FQNEAQ. There are 14 residues in the CDR3.

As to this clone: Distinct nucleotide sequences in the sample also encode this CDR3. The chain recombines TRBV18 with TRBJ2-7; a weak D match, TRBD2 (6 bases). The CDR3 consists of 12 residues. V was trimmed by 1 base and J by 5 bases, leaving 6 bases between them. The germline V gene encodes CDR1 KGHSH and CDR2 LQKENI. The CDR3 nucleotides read TGTGCCAGCTCACCACGGGGGGACGAGCAGTACTTC. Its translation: CASSPRGDEQYF.

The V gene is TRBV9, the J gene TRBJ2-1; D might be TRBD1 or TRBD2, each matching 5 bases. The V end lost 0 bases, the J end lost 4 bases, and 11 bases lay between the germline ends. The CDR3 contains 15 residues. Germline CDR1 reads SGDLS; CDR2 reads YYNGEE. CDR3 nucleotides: TGTGCCAGCAGCGTAGGGGCAGGGACGTACAATGAGCAGTTCTTC. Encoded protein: CASSVGAGTYNEQFF. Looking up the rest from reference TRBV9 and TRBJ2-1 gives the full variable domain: DSGVTQTPKHLITATGQRVTLRCSPRSGDLSVYWYQQSLDQGLQFLIQYYNGEERAKGNILERFSAQQFPDLHSELNLSSLELGDSALYFCASSVGAGTYNEQFFGPGTRLTVL.

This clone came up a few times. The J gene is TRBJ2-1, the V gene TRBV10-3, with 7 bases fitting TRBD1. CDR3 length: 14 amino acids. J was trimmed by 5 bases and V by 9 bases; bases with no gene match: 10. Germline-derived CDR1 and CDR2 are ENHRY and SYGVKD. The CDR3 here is CAITGDQRNNEQFF. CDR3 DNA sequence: TGTGCCATTACAGGGGACCAACGAAACAATGAGCAGTTCTTC.

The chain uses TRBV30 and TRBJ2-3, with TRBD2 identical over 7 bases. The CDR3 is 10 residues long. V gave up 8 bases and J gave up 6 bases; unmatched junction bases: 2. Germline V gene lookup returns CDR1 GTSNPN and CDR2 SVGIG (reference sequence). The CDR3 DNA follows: TGTGCCGGGGGGGAGGATACGCAGTATTTT. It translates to CAGGEDTQYF.

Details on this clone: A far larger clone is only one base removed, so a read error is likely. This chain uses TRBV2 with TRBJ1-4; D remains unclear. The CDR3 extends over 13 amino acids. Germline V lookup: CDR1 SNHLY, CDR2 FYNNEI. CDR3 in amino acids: CAGSADFNEKLFF. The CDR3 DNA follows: TGTGCCGGCAGTGCGGACTTTAATGAAAAACTGTTTTTT.

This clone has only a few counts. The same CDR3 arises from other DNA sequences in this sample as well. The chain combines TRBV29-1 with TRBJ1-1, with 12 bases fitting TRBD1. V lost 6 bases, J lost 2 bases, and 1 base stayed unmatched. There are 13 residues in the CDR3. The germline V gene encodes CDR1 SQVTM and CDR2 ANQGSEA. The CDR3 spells CSVGTGGNTEAFF. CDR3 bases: TGCAGCGTGGGGACAGGGGGCAACACTGAAGCTTTCTTT.

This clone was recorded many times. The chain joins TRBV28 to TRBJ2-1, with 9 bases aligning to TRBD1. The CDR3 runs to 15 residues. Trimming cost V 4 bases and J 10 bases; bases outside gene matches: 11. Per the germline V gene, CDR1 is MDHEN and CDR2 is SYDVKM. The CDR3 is CASSSAGTGTREQFF. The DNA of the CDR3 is TGTGCCAGCAGTTCCGCCGGGACAGGGACTCGGGAGCAGTTCTTC. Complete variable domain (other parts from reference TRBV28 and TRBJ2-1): DVKVTQSSRYLVKRTGEKVFLECVQDMDHENMFWYRQDPGLGLRLIYFSYDVKMKEKGDIPEGYSVSREKKERFSLILESASTNQTSMYLCASSSAGTGTREQFFGPGTRLTVL.

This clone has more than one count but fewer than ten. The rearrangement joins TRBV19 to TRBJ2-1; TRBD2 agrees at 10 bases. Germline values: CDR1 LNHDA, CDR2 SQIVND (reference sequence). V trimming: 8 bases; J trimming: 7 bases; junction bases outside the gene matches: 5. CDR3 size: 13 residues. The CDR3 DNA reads TGTGCCAGTTCCCCGACTAGCGGGAATGAGCAGTTCTTC. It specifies CASSPTSGNEQFF.

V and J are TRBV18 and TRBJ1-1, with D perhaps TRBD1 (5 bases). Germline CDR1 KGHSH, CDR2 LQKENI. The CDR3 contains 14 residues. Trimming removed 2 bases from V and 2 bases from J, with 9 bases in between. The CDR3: CASSPSGPNTEAFF. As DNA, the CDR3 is TGTGCCAGCTCACCATCAGGGCCCAACACTGAAGCTTTCTTT.

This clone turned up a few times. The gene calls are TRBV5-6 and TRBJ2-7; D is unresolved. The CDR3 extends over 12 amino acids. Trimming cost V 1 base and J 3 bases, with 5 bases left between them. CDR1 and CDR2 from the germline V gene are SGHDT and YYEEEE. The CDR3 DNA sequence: TGTGCCAGCAGCTTGATAGGCTACGAGCAGTACTTC. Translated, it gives CASSLIGYEQYF.

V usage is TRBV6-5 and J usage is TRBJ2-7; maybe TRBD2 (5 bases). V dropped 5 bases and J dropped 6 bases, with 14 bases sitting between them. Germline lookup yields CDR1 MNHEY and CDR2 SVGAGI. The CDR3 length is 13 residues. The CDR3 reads CASSRILAAEQYF. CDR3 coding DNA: TGTGCCAGCAGTCGGATCCTAGCCGCCGAGCAGTACTTC.

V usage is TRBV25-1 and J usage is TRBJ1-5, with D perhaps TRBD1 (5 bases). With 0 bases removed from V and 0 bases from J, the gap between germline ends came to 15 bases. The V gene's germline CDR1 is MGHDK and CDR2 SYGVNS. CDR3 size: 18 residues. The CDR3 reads CASSEYRMGVPSNQPQHF. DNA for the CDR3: TGTGCCAGCAGTGAATATAGGATGGGGGTCCCTAGCAATCAGCCCCAGCATTTT.

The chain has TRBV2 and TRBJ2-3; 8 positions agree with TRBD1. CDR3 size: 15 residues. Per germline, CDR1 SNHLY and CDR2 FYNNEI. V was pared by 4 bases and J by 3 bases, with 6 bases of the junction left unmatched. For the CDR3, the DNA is TGTGCCAGCAGTGGAAGGACAGGGAGTACAGATACGCAGTATTTT. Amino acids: CASSGRTGSTDTQYF.

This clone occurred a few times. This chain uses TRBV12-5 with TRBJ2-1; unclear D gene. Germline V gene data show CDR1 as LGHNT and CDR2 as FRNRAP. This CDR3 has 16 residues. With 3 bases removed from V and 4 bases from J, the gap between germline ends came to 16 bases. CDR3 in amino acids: CASGFDWHANYNEQFF. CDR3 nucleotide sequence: TGTGCTAGTGGTTTTGACTGGCACGCTAATTACAATGAGCAGTTCTTC.

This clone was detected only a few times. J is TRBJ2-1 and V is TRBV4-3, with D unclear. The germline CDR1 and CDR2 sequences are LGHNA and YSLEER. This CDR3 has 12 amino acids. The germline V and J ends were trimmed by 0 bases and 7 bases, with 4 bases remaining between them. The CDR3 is CASSQEGNEQFF. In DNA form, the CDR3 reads TGCGCCAGCAGCCAAGAAGGAAATGAGCAGTTCTTC.

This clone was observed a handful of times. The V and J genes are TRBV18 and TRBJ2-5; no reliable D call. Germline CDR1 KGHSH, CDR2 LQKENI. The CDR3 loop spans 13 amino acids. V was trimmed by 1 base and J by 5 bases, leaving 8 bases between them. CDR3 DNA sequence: TGTGCCAGCTCACCACAGGGTTTGGAGACCCAGTACTTC. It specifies CASSPQGLETQYF.

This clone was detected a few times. As DNA, the CDR3 is TGTGCCTGTGGGACTAGCGGGGGACTCTACGAGCAGTACTTC. As protein: CACGTSGGLYEQYF. The chain recombines TRBV30 with TRBJ2-7, with 14 bases matching TRBD2. V lost 6 bases and J lost 3; bases outside the gene matches: 4. The CDR3 runs 14 residues. Germline assignment: CDR1 GTSNPN and CDR2 SVGIG (reference sequence).

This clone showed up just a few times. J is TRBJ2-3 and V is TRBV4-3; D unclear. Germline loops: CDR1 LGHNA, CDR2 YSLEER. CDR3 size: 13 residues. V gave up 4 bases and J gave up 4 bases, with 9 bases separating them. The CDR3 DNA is TGCGCCAGCAGCCTAGATGGTGCAGATACGCAGTATTTT. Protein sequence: CASSLDGADTQYF.

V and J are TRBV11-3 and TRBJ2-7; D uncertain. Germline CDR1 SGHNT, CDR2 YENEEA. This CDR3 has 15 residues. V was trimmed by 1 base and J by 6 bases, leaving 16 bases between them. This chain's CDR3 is CASSLGAGPSSEQYF. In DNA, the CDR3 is TGTGCCAGCAGCTTAGGGGCAGGCCCTTCTTCCGAGCAGTACTTC.

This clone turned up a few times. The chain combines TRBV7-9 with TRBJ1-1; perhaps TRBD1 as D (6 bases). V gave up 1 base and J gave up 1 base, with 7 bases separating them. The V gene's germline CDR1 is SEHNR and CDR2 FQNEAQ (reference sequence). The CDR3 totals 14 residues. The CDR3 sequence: CASSLEQGNTEAFF. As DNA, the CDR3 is TGTGCCAGCAGCTTAGAACAGGGGAACACTGAAGCTTTCTTT.

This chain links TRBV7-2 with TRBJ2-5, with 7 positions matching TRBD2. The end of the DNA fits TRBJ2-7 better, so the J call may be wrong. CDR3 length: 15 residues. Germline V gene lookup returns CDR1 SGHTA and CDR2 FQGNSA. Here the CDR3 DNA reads TGTGCCAGCAGGGCGGAAAGCGGGACTACCTACGAGCAGTACTTC. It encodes CASRAESGTTYEQYF.

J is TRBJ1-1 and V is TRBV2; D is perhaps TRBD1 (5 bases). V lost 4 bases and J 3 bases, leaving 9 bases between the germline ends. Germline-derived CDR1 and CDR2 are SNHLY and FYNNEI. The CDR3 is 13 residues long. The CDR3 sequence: CASSAQGYTEAFF. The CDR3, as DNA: TGTGCCAGCAGTGCTCAGGGTTACACTGAAGCTTTCTTT.

CDR3 DNA sequence: TGTGCCAGTAAATCGGCGGAGATCTCCTACAATGAGCAGTTCTTC. Its protein product is CASKSAEISYNEQFF. The chain is built from TRBV5-4 and TRBJ2-1; D unresolved. The V and J ends lost 8 bases and 0 bases respectively, with 15 bases between them. The germline V gene encodes CDR1 SGHNT and CDR2 YYREEE (reference sequence). This CDR3 contains 15 residues.

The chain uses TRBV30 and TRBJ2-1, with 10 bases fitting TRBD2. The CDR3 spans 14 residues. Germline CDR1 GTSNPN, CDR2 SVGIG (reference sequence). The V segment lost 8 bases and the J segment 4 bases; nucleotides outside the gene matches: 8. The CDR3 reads CAIVLAGVYNEQFF. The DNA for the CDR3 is TGTGCCATAGTTCTAGCGGGAGTATACAATGAGCAGTTCTTC.

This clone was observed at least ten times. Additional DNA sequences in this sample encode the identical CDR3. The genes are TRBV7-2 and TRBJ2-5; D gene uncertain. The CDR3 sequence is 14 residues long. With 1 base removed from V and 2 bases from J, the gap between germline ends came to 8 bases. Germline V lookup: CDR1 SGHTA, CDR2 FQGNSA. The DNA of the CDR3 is TGTGCCAGCAGCTTAGGGGCTAGACAAGAGACCCAGTACTTC. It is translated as CASSLGARQETQYF.

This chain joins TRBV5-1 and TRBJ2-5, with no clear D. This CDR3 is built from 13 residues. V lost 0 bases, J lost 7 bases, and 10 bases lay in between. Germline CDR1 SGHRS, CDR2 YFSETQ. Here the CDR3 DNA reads TGCGCCAGCAGCTTGGAGGCAGACGGGACCCAGTACTTC. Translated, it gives CASSLEADGTQYF. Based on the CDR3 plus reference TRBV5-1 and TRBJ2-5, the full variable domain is KAGVTQTPRYLIKTRGQQVTLSCSPISGHRSVSWYQQTPGQGLQFLFEYFSETQRNKGNFPGRFSGRQFSNSRSEMNVSTLELGDSALYLCASSLEADGTQYFGPGTRLLVL.

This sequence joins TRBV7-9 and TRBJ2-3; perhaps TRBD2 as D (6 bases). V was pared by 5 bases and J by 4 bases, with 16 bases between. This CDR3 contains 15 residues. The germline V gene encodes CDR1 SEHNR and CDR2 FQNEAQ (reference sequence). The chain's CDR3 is CASSVSAGLSDTQYF. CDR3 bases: TGTGCCAGCAGCGTGTCTGCGGGACTTTCAGATACGCAGTATTTT.

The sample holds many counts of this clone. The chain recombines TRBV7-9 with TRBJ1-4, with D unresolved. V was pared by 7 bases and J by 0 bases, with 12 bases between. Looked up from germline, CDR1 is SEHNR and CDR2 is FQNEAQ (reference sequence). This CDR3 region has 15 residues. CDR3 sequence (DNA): TGTGCCAGCATCCGGACGAGGTCAACTAATGAAAAACTGTTTTTT. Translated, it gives CASIRTRSTNEKLFF.

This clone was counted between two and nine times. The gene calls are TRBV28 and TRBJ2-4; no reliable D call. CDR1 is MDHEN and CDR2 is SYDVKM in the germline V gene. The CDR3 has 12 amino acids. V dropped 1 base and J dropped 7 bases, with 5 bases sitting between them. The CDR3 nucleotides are TGTGCCAGCAGTTTATATTGGAACATTCAGTACTTC. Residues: CASSLYWNIQYF.